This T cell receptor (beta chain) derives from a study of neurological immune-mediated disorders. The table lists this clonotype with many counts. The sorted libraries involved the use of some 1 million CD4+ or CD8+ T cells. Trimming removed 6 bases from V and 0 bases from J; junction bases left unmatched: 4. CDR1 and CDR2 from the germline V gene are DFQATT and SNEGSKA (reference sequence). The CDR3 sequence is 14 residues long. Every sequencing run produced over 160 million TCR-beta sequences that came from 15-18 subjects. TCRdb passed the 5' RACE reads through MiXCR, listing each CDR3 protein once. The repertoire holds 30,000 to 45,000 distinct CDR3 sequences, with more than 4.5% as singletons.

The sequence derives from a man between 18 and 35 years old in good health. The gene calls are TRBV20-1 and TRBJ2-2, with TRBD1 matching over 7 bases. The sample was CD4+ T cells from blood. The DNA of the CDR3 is TGCAGTGCCCGGGGACAGACGAACACCGGGGAGCTGTTTTTT. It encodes CSARGQTNTGELFF.